This is a list of T cell receptor beta chains from one sample in a study of T-cell reconstitution after alpha-beta-depleted transplantation in children. Each CDR3 protein is one row after TCRdb ran MiXCR on the PCR reads. The data contain a few hundred thousand distinct CDR3 sequences, around 10% of them seen just once; the ten biggest clones take up 20% to 30%. This material consisted of peripheral blood, taken 180 days after TCRalphabeta/CD19-depleted stem cell transplant. These TCRs come from a male patient aged 2-9 years who had a stem cell transplant for chronic granulomatous disease, so the T cells may come from the graft donor. Both conserved end residues are part of each CDR3. D genes are given only for firm matches. Size values are once, few and many counts, or a class for expanded clones, and some rows have none.

j_call clone_size cdr3_length d_call v_call cdr3_aa cdr3_nt
TRBJ2-4 many 16 - TRBV7-2 CASSLIPRTTKNIQYF TGTGCCAGCAGTTTGATACCAAGGACTACCAAAAACATTCAGTACTTC
TRBJ1-1 - 12 - TRBV20-1 CSAPRGNTEAFF TGCAGTGCTCCGCGGGGGAACACTGAAGCTTTCTTT
TRBJ2-1 - 14 - TRBV18 CASSPPGGPGEQFF TGTGCCAGCTCACCCCCCGGGGGGCCGGGTGAGCAGTTCTTC
TRBJ2-7 many 14 - TRBV27 CASSFGIQAYEQYF TGTGCCAGCAGTTTTGGGATTCAAGCCTACGAGCAGTACTTC
TRBJ2-1 many 14 - TRBV6-5 CASSYSGPHNEQFF TGTGCCAGCAGTTACTCAGGGCCCCACAATGAGCAGTTCTTC
TRBJ2-2 many 14 - TRBV29-1 CSVEEGINTGELFF TGCAGCGTTGAAGAAGGGATAAACACCGGGGAGCTGTTTTTT
TRBJ2-7 many 12 - TRBV7-6 CASSSPSSEQYF TGTGCCAGCAGCTCGCCCTCGAGCGAGCAGTACTTC
TRBJ2-5 many 13 - TRBV12-3/TRBV12-4 CASRRKPGETQYF TGTGCCAGCAGGAGGAAACCGGGGGAGACCCAGTACTTC
TRBJ1-1 many 16 - TRBV5-1 CASSLAVRMGDTEAFF TGCGCCAGCAGCTTGGCCGTCAGGATGGGGGACACTGAAGCTTTCTTT
TRBJ1-5 - 18 - TRBV10-3 CAISLALGGEGSNQPQHF TGTGCCATCAGTTTAGCGCTAGGAGGAGAGGGGAGCAATCAGCCCCAGCATTTT
TRBJ2-1 few 15 TRBD2 TRBV11-3 CASSARGGAYNEQFF TGTGCCAGCAGCGCGCGGGGGGGGGCCTACAATGAGCAGTTCTTC
TRBJ2-2 many 16 - TRBV12-3/TRBV12-4 CASSAPGGGDTGELFF TGTGCCAGCAGTGCCCCGGGAGGGGGCGACACCGGGGAGCTGTTTTTT
TRBJ1-2 many 15 TRBD1 TRBV12-3/TRBV12-4 CASSPADRVNYGYTF TGTGCCAGCAGTCCCGCCGACAGGGTAAACTATGGCTACACCTTC
TRBJ2-7 many 15 TRBD1 TRBV11-3 CASSSGQGPPYEQYF TGTGCCAGCAGCTCGGGACAGGGCCCTCCCTACGAGCAGTACTTC
TRBJ2-1 many 12 - TRBV7-9 CASSLRRNEQFF TGTGCCAGCAGCTTAAGGAGGAATGAGCAGTTCTTC
TRBJ1-5 many 15 - TRBV5-5 CASSLAVTANQPQHF TGTGCCAGCAGCTTGGCTGTCACGGCAAATCAGCCCCAGCATTTT
TRBJ2-3 many 16 - TRBV20-1 CSARSWLKSSTDTQYF TGCAGTGCTAGGAGTTGGCTAAAGAGTAGCACAGATACGCAGTATTTT
TRBJ1-4 many 14 - TRBV12-3/TRBV12-4 CATSRQPEGEKLFF TGTGCCACCAGCCGCCAACCTGAGGGGGAAAAACTGTTTTTT
TRBJ2-5 many 20 TRBD2 TRBV20-1 CSARDHKSSGRAVSKETQYF TGCAGTGCTAGAGATCACAAAAGTAGCGGGAGGGCCGTGAGTAAAGAGACCCAGTACTTC
TRBJ2-7 many 14 - TRBV25-1 CASSGRGSEYEQYF TGTGCCAGCAGTGGTAGGGGGTCGGAGTACGAGCAGTACTTC
TRBJ2-2 many 19 - TRBV28 CASSLSNYRVFGSTGELFF TGTGCCAGCAGTTTATCGAATTACCGGGTCTTTGGTAGCACCGGGGAGCTGTTTTTT
TRBJ2-2 many 14 - TRBV7-3 CASSLQSNTGELFF TGTGCCAGCAGCCTGCAGAGTAACACCGGGGAGCTGTTTTTT
TRBJ2-3 few 15 TRBD2 TRBV11-2 CASSHGRGQRGGQYF TGTGCCAGCAGCCATGGCAGGGGCCAGCGGGGGGGGCAGTATTTT
TRBJ1-4 few 15 - TRBV29-1 CSVDKGWLTNEKLFF TGCAGCGTTGATAAGGGTTGGCTCACTAATGAAAAACTGTTTTTT
TRBJ2-1 many 14 - TRBV12-3/TRBV12-4 CASRELGSYNEQFF TGTGCCAGCAGGGAGCTGGGCTCCTACAATGAGCAGTTCTTC
TRBJ2-7 many 12 TRBD1 TRBV10-3 CATRGHLGEQYF TGTGCCACCAGGGGGCATTTAGGCGAGCAGTACTTC
TRBJ2-2 many 16 TRBD1 TRBV9 CASSKRDREGTGELFF TGTGCCAGCAGCAAACGGGACAGGGAAGGAACCGGGGAGCTGTTTTTT
TRBJ2-3 few 17 - TRBV7-8 CASSLASSRGPLHTQYF TGTGCCAGCAGCTTAGCGTCGTCGCGGGGCCCCCTCCATACGCAGTATTTT